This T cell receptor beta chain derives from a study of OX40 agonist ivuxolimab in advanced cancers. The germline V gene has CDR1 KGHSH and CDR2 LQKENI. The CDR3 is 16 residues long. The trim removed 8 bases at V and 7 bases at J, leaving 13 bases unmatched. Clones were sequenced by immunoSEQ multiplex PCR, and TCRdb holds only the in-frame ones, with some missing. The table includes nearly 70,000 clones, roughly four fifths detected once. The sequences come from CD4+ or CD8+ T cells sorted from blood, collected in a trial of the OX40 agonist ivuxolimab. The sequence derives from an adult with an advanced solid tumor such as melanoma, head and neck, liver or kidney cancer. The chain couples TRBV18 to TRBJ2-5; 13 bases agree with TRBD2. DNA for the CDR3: TGTGCCAGCCTTACAGGGACTAGCGGGACCTCTGGGACCCAGTACTTC. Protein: CASLTGTSGTSGTQYF.